The source of this T cell receptor (beta chain) is a study of T cell changes during pregnancy in multiple sclerosis. The CDR3 runs 16 residues. V lost 4 bases, J lost 4 bases, and 18 bases lay in between. CDR1 MNHEY and CDR2 SMNVEV come from the germline V gene (reference sequence). TCRdb's copy holds only in-frame clones and misses some; the assay was immunoSEQ multiplex PCR. The sample lists 85,000 to 130,000 clones, about 90% occurring once. The TCR comes from a female donor with multiple sclerosis, enrolled in a pregnancy study. The input for sequencing was peripheral blood, taken before pregnancy. The gene calls are TRBV27 and TRBJ2-3, with D perhaps matching TRBD2 (5 bases). CDR3 loop: CASSSRTLPEADTQYF. In DNA form, the CDR3 reads TGTGCCAGCAGTTCCCGGACTTTGCCCGAGGCAGATACGCAGTATTTT.